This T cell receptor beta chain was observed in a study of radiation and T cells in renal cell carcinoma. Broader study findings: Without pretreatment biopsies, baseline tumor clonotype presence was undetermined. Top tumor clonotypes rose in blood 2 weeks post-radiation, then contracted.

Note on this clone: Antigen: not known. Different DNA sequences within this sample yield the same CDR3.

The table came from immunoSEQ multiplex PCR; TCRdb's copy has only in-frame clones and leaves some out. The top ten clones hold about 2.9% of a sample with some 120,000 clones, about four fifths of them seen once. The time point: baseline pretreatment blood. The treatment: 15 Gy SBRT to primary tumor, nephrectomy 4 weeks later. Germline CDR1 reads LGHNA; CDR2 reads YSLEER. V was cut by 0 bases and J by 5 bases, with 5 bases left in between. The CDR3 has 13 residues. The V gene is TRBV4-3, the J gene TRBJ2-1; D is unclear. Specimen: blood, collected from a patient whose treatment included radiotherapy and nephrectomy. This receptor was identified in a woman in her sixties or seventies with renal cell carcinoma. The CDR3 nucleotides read TGCGCCAGCAGCCAAGAAAAGGACAATGAGCAGTTCTTC. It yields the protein CASSQEKDNEQFF.